This TCR beta chain was found in a study of blood T cells in healthy people across ages. Whole-study findings and limits: Among long-lived donors, naive CD4+ cells were more numerous and diversity higher than in aged donors.

Primers used in a second PCR of roughly 6 to 11 cycles were a sample-barcoded 5' primer and a J-beta primer mix. Via MiXCR, TCRdb re-called the 5' RACE reads, giving one row per CDR3 protein. There are hundreds of thousands of distinct CDR3 sequences in the sample; around 54% occur only once, and more than 35% lies in the top ten. Comment on this clonotype: The antigen remains undetermined.

The V gene's germline CDR1 is LGHDT and CDR2 YNNKEL (reference sequence). V lost 4 bases and J 6 bases, leaving 16 bases between the germline ends. The CDR3 loop spans 15 amino acids. The sample comprised blood. The chain links TRBV3-1 to TRBJ2-1; D is possibly TRBD1 or TRBD2 (5 bases each). The receptor was isolated from a man aged 60 to 69 in good health. DNA of the CDR3: TGTGCCAGCAGCCCCCCCGGGGCGATGGGCAATGAGCAGTTCTTC. Protein product: CASSPPGAMGNEQFF.